This T cell receptor (beta chain) was sequenced during a study of blood T cell repertoires in COVID-19. In the study overall: The analysed material was cDNA or gDNA that came from T cells, B-cell-depleted T cells, or PBMCs.

Method: immunoSEQ multiplex PCR; TCRdb's copy keeps in-frame clones and lacks some. Counted here are 81,000 or so clones, about 88% occurring once; the ten biggest clones make up 12%. V gave up 5 bases and J gave up 5 bases; unmatched junction bases: 8. Germline V gives CDR1 SNHLY, CDR2 FYNNEI. This CDR3 is built from 14 residues. The sequence derives from a man between 65 and 80 years old with active or convalescent COVID-19. The chain is built from TRBV2 and TRBJ1-2; 7 nucleotides agree with TRBD1. The sequenced material came from peripheral blood. The CDR3 DNA reads TGTGCCAGCAGTTACGACAGGGAAGCATATGGCTACACCTTC. This codes for CASSYDREAYGYTF.